Listed below are T cell receptor beta chains from one sample, sequenced in a study of beta chain features in type 1 diabetes. Some clones are missing from TCRdb's copy, which holds only in-frame ones; the method was immunoSEQ multiplex PCR. The sample includes some 150,000 clones, about 13% of them seen just once. Source material: central memory CD4+ T cells from blood. The receptors were sampled from a man aged 18 to 30 with type 1 diabetes. The CDR3 runs from the conserved cysteine through the conserved F or W. The order of the fields is V gene, J gene, D gene, clone size, CDR3 DNA, CDR3 protein. A D gene is named only where the DNA matches it firmly. Size is stated for part of the rows, as once, few or many counts, or as a class when the clone is expanded.

v_gene: TRBV7-8
j_gene: TRBJ1-2
d_gene: NA
abundance: NA
CDR3nt: TGTGCCAGCAGCTTATCGACAATGAACTATGGCTACACCTTC
CDR3aa: CASSLSTMNYGYTF

v_gene: TRBV18
j_gene: TRBJ2-1
d_gene: NA
abundance: few
CDR3nt: TGTGCCAGCTCACGGATCCTAGGGGGCGGAGGGGGCGATGAGCAGTTCTTC
CDR3aa: CASSRILGGGGGDEQFF

v_gene: TRBV11-2
j_gene: TRBJ1-2
d_gene: NA
abundance: NA
CDR3nt: TGTGCCAGCAGCTTACACAGGGATGGCTACACCTTC
CDR3aa: CASSLHRDGYTF

v_gene: TRBV27
j_gene: TRBJ1-2
d_gene: NA
abundance: NA
CDR3nt: TGTGCCAGCAGTACTGGGATCCCGGGGATTGGCTACACCTTC
CDR3aa: CASSTGIPGIGYTF

v_gene: TRBV14
j_gene: TRBJ2-1
d_gene: TRBD2
abundance: NA
CDR3nt: TGTGCCAGCAGCCAAGTCGCTCTAGCGGGGATCAATGAGCAGTTCTTC
CDR3aa: CASSQVALAGINEQFF

v_gene: TRBV7-9
j_gene: TRBJ1-1
d_gene: TRBD1
abundance: NA
CDR3nt: TGTGCCAGCAGCTCACCCGCCACAGGGGGGACTGAAGCTTTCTTT
CDR3aa: CASSSPATGGTEAFF

v_gene: TRBV5-1
j_gene: TRBJ2-1
d_gene: NA
abundance: few
CDR3nt: TGCGCCAGCAGCGGGGACGCTAGCTCCTACAATGAGCAGTTCTTC
CDR3aa: CASSGDASSYNEQFF

v_gene: TRBV10-3
j_gene: TRBJ2-3
d_gene: NA
abundance: many
CDR3nt: TGTGCCATCAGTGAGTCTAGGGGCGGCACAGATACGCAGTATTTT
CDR3aa: CAISESRGGTDTQYF

v_gene: TRBV9
j_gene: TRBJ2-3
d_gene: NA
abundance: few
CDR3nt: TGTGCCAGCAGCGTAGACGGACACCCCACAGATACGCAGTATTTT
CDR3aa: CASSVDGHPTDTQYF

v_gene: TRBV29-1
j_gene: TRBJ1-1
d_gene: TRBD1
abundance: few
CDR3nt: TGCAGCGTGACTATGACAGGGGTGAACACTGAAGCTTTCTTT
CDR3aa: CSVTMTGVNTEAFF

v_gene: TRBV7-9
j_gene: TRBJ1-2
d_gene: NA
abundance: NA
CDR3nt: TGTGCCAGCAGCTTATCGGCGGTTGGCTACACCTTC
CDR3aa: CASSLSAVGYTF

v_gene: TRBV27
j_gene: TRBJ2-7
d_gene: NA
abundance: NA
CDR3nt: TGTGCCAGCAGGAAGGGGACAAAGAGCTCCTACGAGCAGTACTTC
CDR3aa: CASRKGTKSSYEQYF

v_gene: TRBV6-1
j_gene: TRBJ2-3
d_gene: NA
abundance: many
CDR3nt: TGTGCCAGCACCTCTGGGGGGCCCCCAGATACGCAGTATTTT
CDR3aa: CASTSGGPPDTQYF

v_gene: TRBV30
j_gene: TRBJ1-1
d_gene: NA
abundance: few
CDR3nt: TGTGCCTGGAGTGTACATGGGAACACTGAAGCTTTCTTT
CDR3aa: CAWSVHGNTEAFF

v_gene: TRBV30
j_gene: TRBJ2-1
d_gene: NA
abundance: few
CDR3nt: TGTGCCTGGAGTAGGGGGAGCGGCTACAATGAGCAGTTCTTC
CDR3aa: CAWSRGSGYNEQFF

v_gene: TRBV7-7
j_gene: TRBJ2-5
d_gene: NA
abundance: few
CDR3nt: TGTGCTAGCAGCTTAGGAAGCGTCGAAGAGACCCAGTACTTC
CDR3aa: CASSLGSVEETQYF

v_gene: TRBV10-1
j_gene: TRBJ2-1
d_gene: NA
abundance: NA
CDR3nt: TGCGCCAGCAGTGATGGAACGGGGGTCTCCTACAATGAGCAGTTCTTC
CDR3aa: CASSDGTGVSYNEQFF

v_gene: TRBV30
j_gene: TRBJ1-2
d_gene: TRBD1
abundance: few
CDR3nt: TGTGCCTGGAGCCCTATGACAGGGAGAGGCTACACCTTC
CDR3aa: CAWSPMTGRGYTF

v_gene: TRBV30
j_gene: TRBJ1-2
d_gene: TRBD1
abundance: NA
CDR3nt: TGTGCCTTATACCGGGACAGGGGTGGCTATGGCTACACCTTC
CDR3aa: CALYRDRGGYGYTF

v_gene: TRBV18
j_gene: TRBJ2-1
d_gene: NA
abundance: NA
CDR3nt: TGTGCCAGCTCACCACCCAGCCAGAGCTCCTACAATGAGCAGTTCTTC
CDR3aa: CASSPPSQSSYNEQFF

v_gene: TRBV15
j_gene: TRBJ1-1
d_gene: NA
abundance: many
CDR3nt: TGTGCCACCAGCAGAGATCGAAGCGGACGTACTGAAGCTTTCTTT
CDR3aa: CATSRDRSGRTEAFF

v_gene: TRBV30
j_gene: TRBJ2-1
d_gene: TRBD2
abundance: few
CDR3nt: TGTGCCTGGAGTGTACTCGGACTAGTTCATAATGAGCAGTTCTTC
CDR3aa: CAWSVLGLVHNEQFF

v_gene: TRBV5-1
j_gene: TRBJ2-1
d_gene: NA
abundance: few
CDR3nt: TGCGCCAGCAGCTTACAGACCGACTCCTACAATGAGCAGTTCTTC
CDR3aa: CASSLQTDSYNEQFF

v_gene: TRBV5-4
j_gene: TRBJ2-7
d_gene: NA
abundance: NA
CDR3nt: TGTGCCAGCAGCTTGGCAGGGAGGGCAGGGGGCCACGAGCAGTACTTC
CDR3aa: CASSLAGRAGGHEQYF

v_gene: TRBV6-6
j_gene: TRBJ1-5
d_gene: NA
abundance: NA
CDR3nt: TGTGCCAGCAGTTCCCAGAATCAGCCCCAGCATTTT
CDR3aa: CASSSQNQPQHF

v_gene: TRBV10-3
j_gene: TRBJ2-7
d_gene: NA
abundance: NA
CDR3nt: TGTGCCATCAATCCAGGGAGCTCCTACGAGCAGTACTTC
CDR3aa: CAINPGSSYEQYF

v_gene: TRBV4-1
j_gene: TRBJ1-1
d_gene: NA
abundance: few
CDR3nt: TGCGCCAGCAGCCAACTGGGGGCGGGGGCAGGAACTGAAGCTTTCTTT
CDR3aa: CASSQLGAGAGTEAFF

v_gene: TRBV9
j_gene: TRBJ2-2
d_gene: NA
abundance: few
CDR3nt: TGTGCCAGCAGCGTATGGCCCGGGGAGCTGTTTTTT
CDR3aa: CASSVWPGELFF

v_gene: TRBV7-7
j_gene: TRBJ2-3
d_gene: TRBD2
abundance: NA
CDR3nt: TGTGCTAGCAGCTTCGGCGGGGGGGATACGCAGTATTTT
CDR3aa: CASSFGGGDTQYF

v_gene: TRBV27
j_gene: TRBJ1-5
d_gene: NA
abundance: NA
CDR3nt: TGTGCCAGCAGTTGGAAGGGCAGCAATCAGCCCCAGCATTTT
CDR3aa: CASSWKGSNQPQHF

v_gene: TRBV11-1
j_gene: TRBJ2-3
d_gene: NA
abundance: NA
CDR3nt: TGTGCCAGCAGCCACAGCACAGATACGCAGTATTTT
CDR3aa: CASSHSTDTQYF

v_gene: TRBV30
j_gene: TRBJ2-7
d_gene: TRBD2
abundance: NA
CDR3nt: TGTGCCTGGAGTGGCGGGGGGTCTGGTTCCTACGAGCAGTACTTC
CDR3aa: CAWSGGGSGSYEQYF

v_gene: TRBV2
j_gene: TRBJ2-2
d_gene: NA
abundance: few
CDR3nt: TGTGCCAGCATCAAGAACACCGGGGAGCTGTTTTTT
CDR3aa: CASIKNTGELFF

v_gene: TRBV7-9
j_gene: TRBJ2-1
d_gene: TRBD2
abundance: few
CDR3nt: TGTGCCAGCAATACGGGGACTACCTACAATGAGCAGTTCTTC
CDR3aa: CASNTGTTYNEQFF

v_gene: TRBV6-6
j_gene: TRBJ2-3
d_gene: NA
abundance: few
CDR3nt: TGTGCCAGCATACAGTCAGATACGCAGTATTTT
CDR3aa: CASIQSDTQYF

v_gene: TRBV10-3
j_gene: TRBJ2-7
d_gene: TRBD2
abundance: NA
CDR3nt: TGTGCCATCAGATTGGCGGGGGGCTACGAGCAGTACTTC
CDR3aa: CAIRLAGGYEQYF

v_gene: TRBV7-9
j_gene: TRBJ1-6
d_gene: TRBD1
abundance: many
CDR3nt: TGTGCCAGCAGCCACGGGACAGGGAGTCCGTTGGCACCCCTCCACTTT
CDR3aa: CASSHGTGSPLAPLHF

v_gene: TRBV28
j_gene: TRBJ2-7
d_gene: TRBD1
abundance: many
CDR3nt: TGTGCCAGCAGTGGAGGGGGACAGGGTTACGAGCAGTACTTC
CDR3aa: CASSGGGQGYEQYF

v_gene: TRBV7-6
j_gene: TRBJ2-3
d_gene: TRBD2
abundance: NA
CDR3nt: TGTGCCAGCAGCTTAATGGGGTCTAGCGGGGGGGGCACAGATACGCAGTATTTT
CDR3aa: CASSLMGSSGGGTDTQYF

v_gene: TRBV7-9
j_gene: TRBJ2-3
d_gene: NA
abundance: few
CDR3nt: TGTGCCAGCAGCTACCGGCGGGATACGCAGTATTTT
CDR3aa: CASSYRRDTQYF

v_gene: TRBV6-5
j_gene: TRBJ2-7
d_gene: NA
abundance: NA
CDR3nt: TGTGCCAGCAGCAAATCCGGGACTTCTCGTGGCGGGCAGTACTTC
CDR3aa: CASSKSGTSRGGQYF

v_gene: TRBV7-9
j_gene: TRBJ1-5
d_gene: NA
abundance: many
CDR3nt: TGTGCCAGCAGCTTAGGCCCCGGTGGGTCCCGTCAGCCCCAGCATTTT
CDR3aa: CASSLGPGGSRQPQHF

v_gene: TRBV10-3
j_gene: TRBJ1-1
d_gene: TRBD1
abundance: few
CDR3nt: TGTGCCAGCAGGACAGGGGGTACTGAAGCTTTCTTT
CDR3aa: CASRTGGTEAFF

v_gene: TRBV20-1
j_gene: TRBJ2-7
d_gene: NA
abundance: few
CDR3nt: TGCAGTCTGCACCGGGTAAACGAGCAGTACTTC
CDR3aa: CSLHRVNEQYF

v_gene: TRBV7-6
j_gene: TRBJ1-6
d_gene: NA
abundance: few
CDR3nt: TGTGCCAGCAGCTTAGATAAAAAGTCACCCCTCCACTTT
CDR3aa: CASSLDKKSPLHF

v_gene: TRBV19
j_gene: TRBJ2-1
d_gene: NA
abundance: NA
CDR3nt: TGTGCCAGTAGCACCTCGGAGGGGGCCTACAATGAGCAGTTCTTC
CDR3aa: CASSTSEGAYNEQFF

v_gene: TRBV7-2
j_gene: TRBJ1-1
d_gene: NA
abundance: few
CDR3nt: TGTGCCAGCAGCTTAGGCGGTCGGGCTTTCTTT
CDR3aa: CASSLGGRAFF

v_gene: TRBV4-2
j_gene: TRBJ2-3
d_gene: NA
abundance: NA
CDR3nt: TGTGCCAGCTCGGAGGCCCTCGTAGGGGATACGCAGTATTTT
CDR3aa: CASSEALVGDTQYF

v_gene: TRBV9
j_gene: TRBJ1-2
d_gene: NA
abundance: NA
CDR3nt: TGTGCCAGCAGCGTAGCCGACTATGGCTACACCTTC
CDR3aa: CASSVADYGYTF

v_gene: TRBV29-1
j_gene: TRBJ2-1
d_gene: TRBD2
abundance: NA
CDR3nt: TGCAGCGTAGCCTCTGACGGGGGGGCGATCAATGAGCAGTTCTTC
CDR3aa: CSVASDGGAINEQFF

v_gene: TRBV14
j_gene: TRBJ2-5
d_gene: NA
abundance: few
CDR3nt: TGTGCCAGCAGCCAAGATCGGTCAGGACTCCCCCAAGAGACCCAGTACTTC
CDR3aa: CASSQDRSGLPQETQYF

v_gene: TRBV5-1
j_gene: TRBJ1-4
d_gene: NA
abundance: NA
CDR3nt: TGCGCCAGCAGCTTGTTGGCAACTAATGAAAAACTGTTTTTT
CDR3aa: CASSLLATNEKLFF

v_gene: TRBV29-1
j_gene: TRBJ1-1
d_gene: NA
abundance: few
CDR3nt: TGCAGCGTTGTTTCTGGGGTGAACACTGAAGCTTTCTTT
CDR3aa: CSVVSGVNTEAFF

v_gene: TRBV6-5
j_gene: TRBJ1-1
d_gene: NA
abundance: few
CDR3nt: TGTGCCAGCAGTACCACAGGGAACACTGAAGCTTTCTTT
CDR3aa: CASSTTGNTEAFF

v_gene: TRBV28
j_gene: TRBJ2-7
d_gene: NA
abundance: NA
CDR3nt: TGTGCCAGCAGTCCTCCGGGGGACGAGCAGTACTTC
CDR3aa: CASSPPGDEQYF